A single sample is the source of the 14 T cell receptor beta chains below, sequenced in a study of human T cells and chemical hapten exposure. Specified time point: patch test 2, 6 weeks after DPC sensitization. This sample's treatment: therapeutic diphenylcyclopropenone sensitization with weekly scalp DPC. TCRdb ran MiXCR on the RACE reads and lists one entry per CDR3 protein. This table holds 80,000 to 95,000 distinct CDR3 sequences, around a tenth found once. The material sequenced was whole blood, taken in connection with sensitization to the hapten diphenylcyclopropenone (DPC). These receptors came from a man aged 18 to 30 with alopecia areata. Some clones in this sample may be carry-over from other donors' samples.

Many counts were recorded for this clonotype. The chain employs TRBV5-6 and TRBJ1-2; D gene uncertain. V was shortened by 3 bases and J by 8 bases, with 11 bases between the two germline ends. The germline CDR1 and CDR2 sequences are SGHDT and YYEEEE. The CDR3 has 12 amino acids. The CDR3 protein is CASSYGRQGYTF. The CDR3 bases are TGTGCCAGCAGCTACGGACGGCAGGGCTACACCTTC.

The table lists this clonotype with many counts. The V gene is TRBV12-3 or TRBV12-4, the J gene TRBJ1-4; perhaps TRBD1 as D (5 bases). CDR3 length: 15 residues. V was clipped by 8 bases and J by 7 bases, with 20 bases between them. This chain's CDR3 is CASSIGGIEGEKLFF. The DNA for the CDR3 is TGTGCCAGCTCGATTGGGGGTATAGAGGGTGAAAAACTGTTTTTT.

The V call is TRBV20-1, the J call TRBJ2-5; D is perhaps TRBD2 (6 bases). This CDR3 comprises 12 residues. The V end was cut by 3 bases, the J end by 1 base, with 6 bases between. CDR1 is DFQATT and CDR2 is SNEGSKA in the germline V gene (reference sequence). As DNA, the CDR3 is TGCAGTGCTAGGCGGGGCCAAGAGACCCAGTACTTC. It encodes CSARRGQETQYF.

This clonotype was counted only a few times. The V gene is TRBV7-9, the J gene TRBJ2-7, with TRBD1 matching over 8 bases. Trimming removed 2 bases from V and 2 bases from J; junction bases left unmatched: 5. This CDR3 comprises 15 residues. Germline V gives CDR1 SEHNR, CDR2 FQNEAQ (reference sequence). The CDR3 here is CASSLPEQGAYEQYF. CDR3 in DNA: TGTGCCAGCAGCTTACCTGAACAGGGGGCCTACGAGCAGTACTTC.

The V and J genes are TRBV7-6 and TRBJ2-1; D is ambiguous. Germline V gives CDR1 SGHVS, CDR2 FNYEAQ. CDR3 length: 16 amino acids. Trimming stripped 5 bases from V and 0 bases from J, with 14 bases between. CDR3 sequence reads: CASSTRTPSSYNEQFF. DNA for the CDR3: TGTGCCAGCAGCACCCGAACTCCAAGCTCCTACAATGAGCAGTTCTTC.

In this sample, this clonotype turned up once. This chain joins TRBV7-9 and TRBJ1-5; the D is unclear. This CDR3 is 15 amino acids long. Germline values: CDR1 SEHNR, CDR2 FQNEAQ (reference sequence). The V and J ends lost 1 base and 5 bases respectively, with 12 bases between them. For the CDR3, the DNA is TGTGCCAGCAGCTTAGGGAGGGATCCTCATCAGCCCCAGCATTTT. Translating it yields CASSLGRDPHQPQHF.

This clonotype showed up just a few times. The rearrangement links TRBV12-3 or TRBV12-4 to TRBJ2-5; possible D gene TRBD2, 6 bases. Trimming took 5 bases from V and 5 from J, leaving 12 bases between them. The CDR3 has 13 residues. Here the CDR3 reads CASSNLAHETQYF. In DNA, the CDR3 is TGTGCCAGCAGTAACCTAGCGCACGAGACCCAGTACTTC.

The chain recombines TRBV7-9 with TRBJ2-1, with 9 positions matching TRBD1. The CDR3 extends over 14 amino acids. The germline gives CDR1 SEHNR, CDR2 FQNEAQ (reference sequence). Trimming cost V 3 bases and J 4 bases; bases outside gene matches: 1. The CDR3 nucleotides read TGTGCCAGCAGCTTTGACAGGGGGTACAATGAGCAGTTCTTC. Translated, it gives CASSFDRGYNEQFF.

This clonotype was seen a handful of times. This chain uses TRBV12-3 or TRBV12-4 with TRBJ1-1; D remains unclear. Trimming left V 6 bases short and J 1 base short, with 9 bases between. This CDR3 is built from 13 residues. The chain's CDR3 is CASSPIKNTEAFF. CDR3 DNA: TGTGCCAGCAGCCCGATAAAGAACACTGAAGCTTTCTTT.

This clonotype was observed at least ten times. This chain connects TRBV7-3 to TRBJ2-5, with TRBD2 identical over 15 bases. The CDR3 is 18 residues long. V lost 5 bases to trimming and J lost 1 base; unmatched junction nucleotides: 8. Per germline, CDR1 SGHTA and CDR2 FQGTGA. CDR3 amino acids: CASSPGLAGGRIQETQYF. CDR3 DNA sequence: TGTGCCAGCAGCCCGGGACTAGCGGGGGGCCGAATCCAAGAGACCCAGTACTTC.

This clonotype has only a few counts. V gene TRBV3-1 combines with J gene TRBJ1-2; 7 nucleotides agree with TRBD1. Germline values: CDR1 LGHDT, CDR2 YNNKEL (reference sequence). V lost 5 bases to trimming and J lost 8 bases; unmatched junction nucleotides: 14. The CDR3 has 15 residues. The CDR3 region is CASSRQGSSTGGYTF. The DNA for the CDR3 is TGTGCCAGCAGCAGACAGGGAAGCAGCACGGGGGGCTACACCTTC. The full variable domain, rest sourced from reference TRBV3-1 and TRBJ1-2, is DTAVSQTPKYLVTQMGNDKSIKCEQNLGHDTMYWYKQDSKKFLKIMFSYNNKELIINETVPNRFSPKSPDKAHLNLHINSLELGDSAVYFCASSRQGSSTGGYTFGSGTRLTVV.

There are many counts of this clonotype. The V and J genes are TRBV4-1 and TRBJ1-5, with 7 nucleotides matching TRBD1. V lost 0 bases to trimming and J lost 7 bases; unmatched junction nucleotides: 6. The germline CDR1 and CDR2 sequences are MGHRA and YSYEKL. This CDR3 has 15 residues. The CDR3: CASSQDPGGRQPQHF. For the CDR3, the DNA is TGCGCCAGCAGCCAAGATCCAGGGGGAAGGCAGCCCCAGCATTTT.

This clonotype was picked up many times. The CDR3 sequence is CASSPGDRGSTEAFF. The CDR3 DNA is TGTGCCAGCAGTCCCGGGGACAGGGGAAGCACTGAAGCTTTCTTT. The chain combines TRBV6-5 with TRBJ1-1; 10 bases agree with TRBD1. Trimming at V came to 5 bases and at J to 4 bases, leaving 7 bases not matched to a gene. This CDR3 comprises 15 residues. The germline V gene has CDR1 MNHEY and CDR2 SVGAGI.

This clonotype has only a few counts. The rearrangement links TRBV12-5 to TRBJ1-1; 7 bases line up with TRBD1. This CDR3 region has 15 residues. The V segment lost 0 bases and the J segment 1 base; nucleotides outside the gene matches: 2. Looked up from germline, CDR1 is LGHNT and CDR2 is FRNRAP. CDR3 DNA: TGTGCTAGTGGTTTGGTAGGGGGCAAGAACACTGAAGCTTTCTTT. This codes for CASGLVGGKNTEAFF.